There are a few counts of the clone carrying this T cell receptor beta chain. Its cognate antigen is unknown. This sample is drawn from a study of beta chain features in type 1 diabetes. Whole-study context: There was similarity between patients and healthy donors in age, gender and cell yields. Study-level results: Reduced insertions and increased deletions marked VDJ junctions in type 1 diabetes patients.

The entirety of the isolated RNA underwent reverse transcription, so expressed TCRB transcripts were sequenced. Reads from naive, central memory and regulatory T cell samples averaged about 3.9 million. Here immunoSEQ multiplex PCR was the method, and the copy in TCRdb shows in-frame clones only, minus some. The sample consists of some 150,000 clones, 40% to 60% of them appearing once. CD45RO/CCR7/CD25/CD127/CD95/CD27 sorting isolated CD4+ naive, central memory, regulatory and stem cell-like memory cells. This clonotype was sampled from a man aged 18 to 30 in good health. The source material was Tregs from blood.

In DNA, the CDR3 is TGCGCCAGCAGCCCCCAAACTGGCGGTGGGGCCCGCGAGCAGTACTTC. Its protein product is CASSPQTGGGAREQYF. This chain uses TRBV5-1 with TRBJ2-7, with D maybe TRBD1 (5 bases). Germline V gene lookup returns CDR1 SGHRS and CDR2 YFSETQ. There are 16 residues in the CDR3. Trimming took 4 bases from V and 6 from J, leaving 23 bases between them.